The rows below give T cell receptor beta chains drawn from one sample of a study of cytomegalovirus exposure and HLA in healthy donors. Generated by immunoSEQ multiplex PCR, the TCRdb table keeps only in-frame clones and is missing some. The data hold 200,000 or so clones, with 70% to 80% observed a single time. Specimen: PBMCs. These receptors all stem from a woman between 25 and 40 years old in good health and CMV-seronegative. The CDR3 runs from the conserved cysteine through the conserved F or W. The order of the fields is clone size, D gene, V gene, J gene, CDR3 protein, CDR3 DNA. A D gene is named only where the DNA matches it firmly. Clone size is shown for a subset of rows, as once, few, many or a class of expanded clone.

size: NA
D: NA
V: TRBV10-2
J: TRBJ1-2
CDR3: CASGQNYGYTF
DNA: TGCGCCAGCGGCCAGAACTATGGCTACACCTTC

size: NA
D: NA
V: TRBV10-3
J: TRBJ1-6
CDR3: CAIGSGGMGNSPLHF
DNA: TGTGCCATCGGGTCCGGGGGGATGGGGAATTCACCCCTCCACTTT

size: NA
D: NA
V: TRBV30
J: TRBJ1-3
CDR3: CAWSAAGNTIYF
DNA: TGTGCCTGGAGTGCAGCTGGAAACACCATATATTTT

size: few
D: NA
V: TRBV7-8
J: TRBJ1-1
CDR3: CASSPITPRDTEAFF
DNA: TGTGCCAGCAGCCCCATCACACCGAGGGACACTGAAGCTTTCTTT

size: NA
D: NA
V: TRBV10-3
J: TRBJ1-2
CDR3: CAIKPTDNYGYTF
DNA: TGTGCCATCAAACCGACAGATAACTATGGCTACACCTTC

size: few
D: TRBD2
V: TRBV15
J: TRBJ2-1
CDR3: CATSRVRTSGVNEQFF
DNA: TGTGCCACCAGCAGAGTAAGAACTAGCGGTGTCAATGAGCAGTTCTTC

size: NA
D: NA
V: TRBV30
J: TRBJ1-2
CDR3: CAWSASRQGYTF
DNA: TGTGCCTGGAGTGCGTCCCGACAGGGCTACACCTTC

size: few
D: NA
V: TRBV6-6
J: TRBJ2-7
CDR3: CASSYSRASYEQYF
DNA: TGTGCCAGCAGTTACTCCAGGGCCTCCTACGAGCAGTACTTC

size: NA
D: NA
V: TRBV2
J: TRBJ1-2
CDR3: CASMGLHYGYTF
DNA: TGTGCCAGCATGGGCTTACACTATGGCTACACCTTC

size: NA
D: TRBD1
V: TRBV27
J: TRBJ1-4
CDR3: CASSSTPGQLNEKLFF
DNA: TGTGCCAGCAGTTCGACTCCGGGACAGTTAAATGAAAAACTGTTTTTT

size: NA
D: TRBD1
V: TRBV30
J: TRBJ1-4
CDR3: CALTGTGNVKLFF
DNA: TGTGCCTTGACCGGGACAGGGAACGTAAAACTGTTTTTT

size: NA
D: NA
V: TRBV20-1
J: TRBJ2-2
CDR3: CSAEAGELFF
DNA: TGCAGTGCCGAGGCCGGGGAGCTGTTTTTT

size: once
D: NA
V: TRBV28
J: TRBJ1-3
CDR3: CASSFLSRGSGSGNTIYF
DNA: TGTGCCAGCAGTTTTCTTTCAAGGGGGTCCGGCTCTGGAAACACCATATATTTT

size: NA
D: NA
V: TRBV30
J: TRBJ1-1
CDR3: CAWWFRGNTEAFF
DNA: TGTGCCTGGTGGTTCAGGGGGAACACTGAAGCTTTCTTT

size: NA
D: NA
V: TRBV11-2
J: TRBJ1-3
CDR3: CASSFSGGGGNTIYF
DNA: TGTGCCAGCAGCTTCTCTGGGGGAGGTGGAAACACCATATATTTT

size: NA
D: TRBD2
V: TRBV28
J: TRBJ2-3
CDR3: CASSFRLAGEGTDTQYF
DNA: TGTGCCAGCAGTTTTAGGTTAGCGGGAGAGGGCACAGATACGCAGTATTTT